Sequencing of this TCR beta chain was carried out in a study of blood T cell repertoires in COVID-19. Study details: Acute and convalescent COVID-19 samples came from the United States, Italy and Spain.

This clone was detected only once. Per the original methods: Researchers report that nucleated cell counts were estimated from reference gene primer amplification. Libraries were prepared by immunoSEQ multiplex PCR; TCRdb keeps only in-frame clonotypes and omits some of them. V and J calls and clone size are given by that table; D and trimming were obtained from the DNA. The top ten hold around 7% of the sample, which has some 180,000 clones, approximately 83% seen once. Seattle patient enrollment occurred during active infection, with longitudinal follow-up thereafter. The V gene's germline CDR1 is SGHKS and CDR2 YYEKEE (reference sequence). The CDR3 spans 16 residues. V shed 2 bases and J 3 bases; nucleotides not matched to a gene: 7.

The sequence derives from a woman in her thirties or forties with COVID-19, enrolled during active disease. V is TRBV5-5 and J is TRBJ2-2; 7 bases agree with TRBD2. The sample comprised peripheral blood. The CDR3 sequence: CASSFPHLADTGELFF. DNA for the CDR3: TGTGCCAGCAGCTTTCCCCACCTAGCGGACACCGGGGAGCTGTTTTTT.